The rows below give T cell receptor beta chains drawn from one sample of a study of blood T cell repertoires in COVID-19. TCRdb's table, derived via immunoSEQ multiplex PCR, lists solely in-frame clones and lacks some. The profile covers about 120,000 clones, with approximately 87% appearing a single time and approximately 7.2% taken by the ten largest. The specimen sequenced was peripheral blood. The receptors stem from a man in his 70s who had recovered from COVID-19. CDR3s include the opening cysteine and the closing phenylalanine or tryptophan. The order of the fields is V gene, D gene, J gene, CDR3 DNA, CDR3 protein. The D gene is left open where the match is weak.

>TRBV7-2|-|TRBJ1-2
TGTGCCAGCAGCTTTTTCAGGGAAGCTGGCTACACCTTC
CASSFFREAGYTF
>TRBV18|TRBD2|TRBJ2-1
TGTGCCAGCTCACCCCGGACTAGCGGCTACAATGAGCAGTTCTTC
CASSPRTSGYNEQFF
>TRBV2|-|TRBJ2-5
TGTGCCAGCAGTGAAATAGGGGCAGGGGCCTACCAAGAGACCCAGTACTTC
CASSEIGAGAYQETQYF
>TRBV19|-|TRBJ2-6
TGTGCCAGTAGCCGCAGGGAGGTTGGGGCCAACGTCCTGACTTTC
CASSRREVGANVLTF
>TRBV18|-|TRBJ2-1
TGTGCCAGCTCACCACCAAACAGGGCCCTAAATGAGCAGTTCTTC
CASSPPNRALNEQFF
>TRBV11-1|-|TRBJ2-7
TGTGCCAGCAGCGCGATAGTCCCTTCCTACGAGCAGTACTTC
CASSAIVPSYEQYF
>TRBV28|-|TRBJ1-2
TGTGCCAGCGGGGGCATTCTAATCGGCTACACCTTC
CASGGILIGYTF
>TRBV6-5|-|TRBJ2-6
TGTGCCAGCAGCTCCAGGGGCGCTGGGGCCAACGTCCTGACTTTC
CASSSRGAGANVLTF
>TRBV3-1/TRBV3-2|-|TRBJ1-1
TGTGCCAGCAGCCGCCTAGAGAACACTGAAGCTTTCTTT
CASSRLENTEAFF
>TRBV30|-|TRBJ2-7
TGTGCCTGGCGACAGAGTTCCTACGAGCAGTACTTC
CAWRQSSYEQYF
>TRBV11-2|-|TRBJ1-1
TGTGCCAGCAGCTCGGGACTGGAGACTGAAGCTTTCTTT
CASSSGLETEAFF
>TRBV12-3/TRBV12-4|-|TRBJ2-1
TGTGCCAGCAGTTTAAGAGGGCCGAATGAGCAGTTCTTC
CASSLRGPNEQFF
>TRBV2|-|TRBJ2-1
TGTGCCAGCAGTGAAGGTCCGGTGCGCTCCTACAATGAGCAGTTCTTC
CASSEGPVRSYNEQFF
>TRBV28|-|TRBJ2-2
TGTGCCAGCACCAGAAACACCGGGGAGCTGTTTTTT
CASTRNTGELFF
>TRBV5-1|TRBD2|TRBJ2-7
TGCGCCAGCAGCTTGCTAACTAGCGGGAGATCCTACGAGCAGTACTTC
CASSLLTSGRSYEQYF
>TRBV13|-|TRBJ2-2
TGTGCCAGCAACTTTAGGGAAACCGGGGAGTTGTTTTTT
CASNFRETGELFF